The TCR beta chain described here comes from a study of T cell changes during pregnancy in multiple sclerosis (dated by TCRdb to between 2017 and 2020). With respect to the entire study: The study looked at changes in the T cell repertoire across pregnancy in women with multiple sclerosis.

The library was made by the immunoSEQ multiplex PCR assay. TCRdb provides this immuneACCESS table in a form limited to in-frame rearrangements. Some clones are lacking; in checked studies, under half of them reflect an unresolved V gene, and why the rest are absent is not known. Counted in this sample were around 130,000 clones; 90% to 95% of them appeared once. In total, the top ten clones hold around 6% of the sample. As for this clone: Its antigen remains unidentified. No quality values exist for individual bases; no much larger clone is one base distant.

Specimen: peripheral blood, collected before pregnancy. The TCR sequence derives from a female donor with multiple sclerosis, enrolled in a pregnancy study.

Here is the DNA: TGTGCCTGGGGTCCTACCGCGACCCAGTACTTC. It specifies CAWGPTATQYF. Here the chain combines TRBV30 and TRBJ2-5, with no reliable assignment of the D segment. From a lookup of the germline V gene (reference sequence), CDR1 and CDR2 are GTSNPN and SVGIG. From cysteine to phenylalanine, the CDR3 is 11 amino acids long. Left in the record is the CDR3 DNA by itself, 33 bases read in frame from the first base. V and J lose 5 bases and 7 bases, and a span of 11 bases separates them.